Listed here is a single T cell receptor (beta chain). The data originate from a study of identical twins. From the 5' RACE reads, TCRdb called clonotypes with MiXCR, one entry per CDR3 protein. The sample yields 1.5 million to 2 million distinct CDR3 sequences, around 29% seen once. Trimming stripped 5 bases from V and 0 bases from J, with 14 bases between. The CDR3 is made up of 15 amino acids. Germline CDR1 reads DFQATT; CDR2 reads SNEGSKA (reference sequence). Every one of the donors was a healthy Caucasian. Sequenced: cord blood. The clonotype was recovered from a newborn girl in good health. The V call is TRBV20-1, the J call TRBJ2-1; D gene ambiguous. The chain's CDR3 is CSASSDRSSYNEQFF. CDR3 nucleotide sequence: TGCAGTGCTTCCTCCGACCGAAGCTCCTACAATGAGCAGTTCTTC.